This entry concerns a single T cell receptor beta chain. Germline CDR1 reads SGHTS; CDR2 reads YDEGEE. This CDR3 is built from 15 residues. V lost 2 bases, J lost 4 bases, and 15 bases lay in between. In the source study's methods: Estimated nucleated cell counts came from reference gene primer amplification. Profiling relied on immunoSEQ multiplex PCR, and the TCRdb table lists in-frame clones only, not all of them. The V and J calls and clone size come from that table; D and trimming were worked out from the DNA. The data contain 250,000 or so clones, about 68% of them seen just once; the ten biggest clones take up 2.5% to 4%. This sample was taken from a study of blood T cell repertoires in COVID-19.

This chain uses TRBV5-8 with TRBJ1-2; D remains ambiguous. Material: peripheral blood. The receptor's source is a woman older than 75 with acute or convalescent COVID-19. CDR3 DNA sequence: TGTGCCAGCAGCTTAACCCGGCGGGCCGTCTATGGCTACACCTTC. Its protein product is CASSLTRRAVYGYTF.